This TCR beta chain emerged from a study of cytomegalovirus exposure and HLA in healthy donors. With V trimmed by 4 bases and J by 5 bases, 7 bases remained unmatched. The germline V gene has CDR1 SGHRS and CDR2 YFSETQ. This CDR3 contains 15 residues. The method was immunoSEQ multiplex PCR; TCRdb's version includes in-frame clones alone and lacks a portion of them. The repertoire holds under 250,000 clones, with 75% to 95% as singletons. The chain joins TRBV5-1 to TRBJ2-1; the match to TRBD2 covers 9 bases. The receptor's source is a young woman in good health and CMV-seronegative. The material sequenced was PBMCs. Here the CDR3 reads CASSLRLAVDNEQFF. The CDR3 DNA reads TGCGCCAGCAGCCTGCGACTAGCGGTTGACAATGAGCAGTTCTTC.